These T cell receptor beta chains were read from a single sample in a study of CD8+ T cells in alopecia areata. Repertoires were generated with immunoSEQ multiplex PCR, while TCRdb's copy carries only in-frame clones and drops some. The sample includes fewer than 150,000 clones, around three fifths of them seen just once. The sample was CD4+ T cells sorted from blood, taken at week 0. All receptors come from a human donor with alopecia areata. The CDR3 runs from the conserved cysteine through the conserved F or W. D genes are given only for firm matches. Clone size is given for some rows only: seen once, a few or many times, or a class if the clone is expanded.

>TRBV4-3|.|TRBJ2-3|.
TGCGCCAGCAGCCAACGGGCCCTAGGTGGCACAGATACGCAGTATTTT
CASSQRALGGTDTQYF
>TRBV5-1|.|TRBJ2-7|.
TGCGCCAGCAGCTTGTACGGTTCCTCGGCCTACGAGCAGTACTTC
CASSLYGSSAYEQYF
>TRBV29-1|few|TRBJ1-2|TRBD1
TGCAGCGTGACAGGGGGCGCGCAAGGCTACACCTTC
CSVTGGAQGYTF
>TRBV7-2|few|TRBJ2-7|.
TGTGCCAGCAGCTTAGTCGCCCACGGCACCGCACCCTACGAGCAGTACTTC
CASSLVAHGTAPYEQYF
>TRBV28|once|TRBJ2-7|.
TGTGCCAGCAGTTCGATGAGGGAGGAGCAGTACTTC
CASSSMREEQYF
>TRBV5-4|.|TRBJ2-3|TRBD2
TGTGCCAGCAGACTTAGCGGGAGAACAGATACGCAGTATTTT
CASRLSGRTDTQYF
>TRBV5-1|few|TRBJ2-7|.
TGCGCCAGCAGTATCGGGACTGAGAAGTACGAGCAGTACTTC
CASSIGTEKYEQYF
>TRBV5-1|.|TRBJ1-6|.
TGCGCCAGCAGCTTGGCGGGCAACGATTCACCCCTCCACTTT
CASSLAGNDSPLHF
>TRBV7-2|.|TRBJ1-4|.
TGTGCCAGCAGCTTAATAGGACAGACCCTTAATGAAAAACTGTTTTTT
CASSLIGQTLNEKLFF
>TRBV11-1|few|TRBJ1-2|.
TGTGCCAGCAGCTTCGGCTTTGCGGGGAACTATGGCTACACCTTC
CASSFGFAGNYGYTF
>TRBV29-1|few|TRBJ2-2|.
TGCAGCGTTAGGCGGGGAACGAACACCGGGGAGCTGTTTTTT
CSVRRGTNTGELFF
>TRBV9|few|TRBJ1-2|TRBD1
TGTGCCAGCAGCGACGGACAGGGCACGGGGAACTATGGCTACACCTTC
CASSDGQGTGNYGYTF
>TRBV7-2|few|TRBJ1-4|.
TGTGCCAGCAGCCCCGGACTAAATGAAAAACTGTTTTTT
CASSPGLNEKLFF
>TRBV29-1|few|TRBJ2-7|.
TGCAGCGTTGGTGATTGGCAGGGAGAGTACTTC
CSVGDWQGEYF
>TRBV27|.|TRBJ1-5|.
TGTGCCAGCAGTCCGACACAGGGAAGCAATCAGCCCCAGCATTTT
CASSPTQGSNQPQHF
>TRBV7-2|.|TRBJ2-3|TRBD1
TGTGCCAGCAGCCCCTACAGGGGGCACACTGGAGATACGCAGTATTTT
CASSPYRGHTGDTQYF
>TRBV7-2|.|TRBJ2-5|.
TGTGCCAGCAGCTTAGCGCGGGAGACCCAGTACTTC
CASSLARETQYF
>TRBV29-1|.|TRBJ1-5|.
TGCAGCGTTGCGAGGGGGTACAATCAGCCCCAGCATTTT
CSVARGYNQPQHF
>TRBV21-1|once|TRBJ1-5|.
TGTGCCAGCAGGGTTAACCGGTCTCGGGACAGGGTGGTAAAGCCCCAGCATTTT
CASRVNRSRDRVVKPQHF
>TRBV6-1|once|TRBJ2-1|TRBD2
TGTGCCAGCAGTGAAGGACTAGCCAGGATCAATGAGCAGTTCTTC
CASSEGLARINEQFF
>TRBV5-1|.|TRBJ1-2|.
TGCGCCAGCAGCTTTGGGACCGGCTACACCTTC
CASSFGTGYTF
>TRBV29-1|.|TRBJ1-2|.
TGCAGCGTGGGGGAGTATGGCTACACCTTC
CSVGEYGYTF